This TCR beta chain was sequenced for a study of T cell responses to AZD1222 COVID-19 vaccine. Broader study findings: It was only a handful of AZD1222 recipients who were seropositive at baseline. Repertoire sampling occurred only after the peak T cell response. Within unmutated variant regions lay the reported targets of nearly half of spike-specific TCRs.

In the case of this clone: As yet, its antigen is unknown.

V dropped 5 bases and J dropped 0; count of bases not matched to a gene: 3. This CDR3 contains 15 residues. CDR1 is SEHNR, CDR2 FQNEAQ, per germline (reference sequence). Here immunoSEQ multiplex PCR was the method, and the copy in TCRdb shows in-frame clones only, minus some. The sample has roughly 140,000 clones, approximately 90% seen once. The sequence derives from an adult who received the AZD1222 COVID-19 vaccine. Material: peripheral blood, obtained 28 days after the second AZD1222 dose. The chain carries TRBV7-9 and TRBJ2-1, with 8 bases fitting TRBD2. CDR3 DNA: TGTGCCAGCAGCCCGGGACTAGTCTCCTACAATGAGCAGTTCTTC. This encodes CASSPGLVSYNEQFF.